This passage covers 10 T cell receptor beta chains from one sample sequenced in a study of control samples from healthy donors and cancer patients. TCRdb's copy holds only in-frame clones and misses some; the assay was immunoSEQ multiplex PCR. The sample consists of about 84,000 clones, 90% to 95% of them appearing once. The specimen was blood. All receptors derive from a man aged 50 to 59 in good health.

The CDR3 DNA reads as TGTGCCACCAGTGATCGTAGCGGGGGCAAGGAGACCCAGTACTTC. It is translated as CATSDRSGGKETQYF. The chain employs TRBV24-1 and TRBJ2-5; 9 positions agree with TRBD2. The CDR3 loop spans 15 amino acids. In germline, CDR1 is KGHDR, CDR2 SFDVKD. V trimming: 3 bases; J trimming: 5 bases; junction bases outside the gene matches: 6.

The V and J genes are TRBV19 and TRBJ2-5; D uncertain. Trimming stripped 5 bases from V and 0 bases from J, with 4 bases between. Germline V CDR1 and CDR2: LNHDA, SQIVND (reference sequence). CDR3 length: 12 residues. CDR3 nucleotide sequence: TGTGCCAGTAGTTCAAACCAAGAGACCCAGTACTTC. Protein: CASSSNQETQYF.

The chain carries TRBV6-6 and TRBJ1-3, with D uncertain. The CDR3 has 12 residues. V lost 0 bases, J lost 11 bases, and 8 bases lay in between. Per the germline V gene, CDR1 is MNHNY and CDR2 is SVGAGI (reference sequence). This CDR3 reads CASSYSSGAIYF. DNA for the CDR3: TGTGCCAGCAGTTACTCGAGTGGAGCCATATATTTT.

The chain has TRBV6-5 and TRBJ2-3; 7 nucleotides align to TRBD1. The trim removed 2 bases at V and 5 bases at J, leaving 7 bases unmatched. Germline-derived CDR1 and CDR2 are MNHEY and SVGAGI. The length of the CDR3 is 15 residues. In DNA, the CDR3 is TGTGCCAGCAGTTACGGGACAGCCCGAGGAGATACGCAGTATTTT. Protein sequence: CASSYGTARGDTQYF.

The CDR3 here is CASSIGANTEAFF. The CDR3 coding sequence is TGTGCCAGCAGTATCGGGGCGAACACTGAAGCTTTCTTT. The chain is built from TRBV27 and TRBJ1-1; maybe TRBD1 (5 bases). V shed 5 bases and J shed 1 base, with 8 bases lying between them. The CDR3 is 13 residues long. CDR1 is MNHEY, CDR2 SMNVEV, per germline (reference sequence).

The chain combines TRBV5-1 with TRBJ2-5; 10 positions agree with TRBD2. J gave up 4 bases and V 3 bases, and 6 bases lay outside the gene matches. The CDR3 extends over 15 amino acids. CDR1 is SGHRS, CDR2 YFSETQ, per germline. CDR3 in DNA: TGCGCCAGCAGCTCGACTAGCGGGCAGGTAGAGACCCAGTACTTC. Residues: CASSSTSGQVETQYF.

For this clone: At one boundary the junction diverges from the germline segment, which might be a read error. The chain recombines TRBV7-2 with TRBJ1-1; a weak D match, TRBD1 (5 bases). Germline CDR1 reads SGHTA; CDR2 reads FQGNSA. The CDR3 consists of 16 residues. The CDR3 reads CASRLAVLQENTEAFF. The CDR3 bases are TGTGCCAGCAGATTAGCCGTCCTACAGGAGAACACTGAAGCTTTCTTT.

This chain joins TRBV19 and TRBJ1-2; D call uncertain. Deletions cut 5 bases from V and 6 bases from J, with 16 bases between. The CDR3 loop spans 14 amino acids. Germline CDR1 is LNHDA and CDR2 is SQIVND (reference sequence). CDR3 sequence: CASSFRADPHGYTF. As DNA, the CDR3 is TGTGCCAGTAGTTTTCGGGCGGATCCACATGGCTACACCTTC.

The chain is built from TRBV18 and TRBJ1-2, with D perhaps matching TRBD1 (5 bases). Germline CDR1 reads KGHSH; CDR2 reads LQKENI. The CDR3 covers 14 residues. V lost 0 bases, J lost 3 bases, and 8 bases lay in between. Here the CDR3 reads CASSPPDKYYGYTF. In DNA form, the CDR3 reads TGTGCCAGCTCACCACCGGACAAGTACTATGGCTACACCTTC.

The rearrangement uses TRBV29-1 and TRBJ1-1; D remains unclear. V lost 3 bases to trimming and J lost 1 base, with 21 bases between them. Germline CDR1 and CDR2: SQVTM and ANQGSEA. CDR3 length equals 17 residues. CDR3 DNA sequence: TGCAGCGTTGATGCCCCTTTTTCTGGAACCGGGAACACTGAAGCTTTCTTT. Translated, it gives CSVDAPFSGTGNTEAFF.